Listed below are T cell receptor beta chains from one sample, sequenced in a study of cytomegalovirus exposure and HLA in healthy donors. Profiled with immunoSEQ multiplex PCR; TCRdb holds only in-frame clones, not every one. This sample carries approximately 100,000 clones, with 0.45% to 0.6% going to the ten biggest clones. The sample taken for sequencing was PBMCs. These receptor sequences come from a man aged 45-60 years in good health and CMV-seronegative. The CDR3 runs from the conserved cysteine through the conserved F or W. D genes are given only for firm matches.

d_gene,v_gene,j_gene,CDR3nt,CDR3aa
-,TRBV18,TRBJ1-1,TGTGCCAGCTCACCACCGTGGGGCAACACTGAAGCTTTCTTT,CASSPPWGNTEAFF
-,TRBV7-6,TRBJ2-5,TGTGCCAGCAGCTCCCCACAGGGAAAAGAGACCCAGTACTTC,CASSSPQGKETQYF
-,TRBV6-1,TRBJ1-2,TGTGCCAGCTCGGTCGTTCGTAACAGGGGCTACACCTTC,CASSVVRNRGYTF
TRBD1,TRBV6-5,TRBJ1-4,TGTGCCAGCAGTTACTCAGGGACAGGGGACAATGAAAAACTGTTTTTT,CASSYSGTGDNEKLFF
TRBD2,TRBV7-3,TRBJ2-2,TGTGCCAGCAGCTCCCTCGGGACTAGGAACACCGGGGAGCTGTTTTTT,CASSSLGTRNTGELFF
-,TRBV15,TRBJ1-1,TGTGCCACCAGACTCCTTCGGGGGACTGAAGCTTTCTTT,CATRLLRGTEAFF
-,TRBV6-1,TRBJ2-3,TGTGCCAGCAGTGAACGGGAAGATACGCAGTATTTT,CASSEREDTQYF
-,TRBV7-2,TRBJ2-2,TGTGCCAGCAGCTTCGGCGACAGGAACACCGGGGAGCTGTTTTTT,CASSFGDRNTGELFF
-,TRBV4-3,TRBJ1-2,TGCGCCAGCAGCCAAACCGGGTTCGGCTACACCTTC,CASSQTGFGYTF
-,TRBV7-2,TRBJ1-4,TGTGCCAGCAGCCCTGCAGGGGAAAAACTGTTTTTT,CASSPAGEKLFF
-,TRBV2,TRBJ2-3,TGTGCCAGCAGTGAGCTTGTAGATGCGCAGTATTTT,CASSELVDAQYF
-,TRBV18,TRBJ2-7,TGTGCCAGCTCACCACACGGAGACGCCTACGAGCAGTACTTC,CASSPHGDAYEQYF
-,TRBV4-3,TRBJ1-1,TGCGCCAGCAGCCAAGATCGACTTAGAAACACTGAAGCTTTCTTT,CASSQDRLRNTEAFF
-,TRBV6-5,TRBJ2-7,TGTGCCAGCAGTTACGTGGGGGGGGCTATCTACGAGCAGTACTTC,CASSYVGGAIYEQYF
-,TRBV7-2,TRBJ2-3,TGTGCCAGCAGCTTAGAAGGCCCAGGGACGCAGTATTTT,CASSLEGPGTQYF
-,TRBV5-4,TRBJ1-5,TGTGCCAGCAGCTCGCAGGGGAGCAATCAGCCCCAGCATTTT,CASSSQGSNQPQHF
TRBD1,TRBV5-1,TRBJ1-1,TGCGCCAGCGGAGACTTGGACAGGGGAACAACTGAAGCTTTCTTT,CASGDLDRGTTEAFF
-,TRBV5-4,TRBJ2-2,TGTGCCAGCAGCTTGGACCGGACCGGGGAGCTGTTTTTT,CASSLDRTGELFF
-,TRBV29-1,TRBJ1-1,TGCAGCGTTGACTTCTTATCCGGGACTGAAGCTTTCTTT,CSVDFLSGTEAFF
-,TRBV18,TRBJ2-7,TGTGCCAGCTCTTATCGGGGAGAGGGAATGAGGAACGAGCAGTACTTC,CASSYRGEGMRNEQYF
TRBD1,TRBV6-5,TRBJ1-5,TGTGCCAGCAGGCCCGCAGGGGGAGACCATCAGCCCCAGCATTTT,CASRPAGGDHQPQHF
-,TRBV6-6,TRBJ2-7,TGTGCCAGCAGTTACTCGGATCAGGGCACAGGCGAGCAGTACTTC,CASSYSDQGTGEQYF
-,TRBV4-1,TRBJ1-4,TGCGCCAGCAGCCAAGATCTTCGGCCGGGGTGGGAAAAACTGTTTTTT,CASSQDLRPGWEKLFF
-,TRBV6-5,TRBJ1-2,TGTGCCAGCAGGGGGATAGGGGCGCACTATGGCTACACCTTC,CASRGIGAHYGYTF
-,TRBV6-1,TRBJ2-7,TGTGCCAGCAGTGAATGGCGGAGCTCCTACGAGCAGTACTTC,CASSEWRSSYEQYF
-,TRBV7-6,TRBJ1-2,TGTGCCAGCAGCTTAGCGCAGGGGCTGGGCGGCTACACCTTC,CASSLAQGLGGYTF
-,TRBV5-4,TRBJ1-1,TGTGCCAGCAGCTTGGACAGGGTCCTCCGGACTGAAGCTTTCTTT,CASSLDRVLRTEAFF
TRBD1,TRBV7-8,TRBJ1-1,TGTGCCAGCAGCGTGAGTTCGACAGGGGGCGTTGAAGCTTTCTTT,CASSVSSTGGVEAFF
TRBD1,TRBV9,TRBJ1-2,TGTGCCAGCAGCGCCCTCGCCGGGACAGGGTACACCTTC,CASSALAGTGYTF
TRBD1,TRBV11-2,TRBJ2-1,TGTGCCAGCAGCTCGACAGGGGACAATGAGCAGTTCTTC,CASSSTGDNEQFF
TRBD1,TRBV5-1,TRBJ1-4,TGCGCCAGCAGCTCGACAGGGGGTGTTGAAAAACTGTTTTTT,CASSSTGGVEKLFF
TRBD1,TRBV29-1,TRBJ2-1,TGCAGCGTTGGACAGGGGGCGATAAATGAGCAGTTCTTC,CSVGQGAINEQFF
TRBD2,TRBV6-5,TRBJ2-7,TGTGCCAGCAGTCAAGGGACTAGCGGGGGCGACGAGCAGTACTTC,CASSQGTSGGDEQYF
-,TRBV5-1,TRBJ2-7,TGCGCCAGCAGCTTGGGACAGGATATCTACGAGCAGTACTTC,CASSLGQDIYEQYF
-,TRBV7-9,TRBJ1-2,TGTGCCAGCAGCTTAGGGTCACTCGGGGGCTACACCTTC,CASSLGSLGGYTF
-,TRBV27,TRBJ2-7,TGTGCCAGCAGTTTGGCCACGGGCTACGAGCAGTACTTC,CASSLATGYEQYF
-,TRBV6-5,TRBJ2-7,TGTGCCAGCAGAATCACATGGGCAAACAGCTACGAGCAGTACTTC,CASRITWANSYEQYF
TRBD1,TRBV29-1,TRBJ2-5,TGCAGCGTTGAAGATGGGCGGGTCCGGGACAGGGATCAAGAGACCCAGTACTTC,CSVEDGRVRDRDQETQYF
-,TRBV5-1,TRBJ1-2,TGCGCCAGCAGCTTGGAGCTCGCAGGGGCTTGGCATGGCTACACCTTC,CASSLELAGAWHGYTF
TRBD1,TRBV2,TRBJ2-7,TGTGCCAGCAGTTGGGACAGGGTGGGGTCCTACGAGCAGTACTTC,CASSWDRVGSYEQYF
-,TRBV6-6,TRBJ1-1,TGTGCCAGCAGTTACGGACTGTTGAACACTGAAGCTTTCTTT,CASSYGLLNTEAFF
TRBD1,TRBV4-1,TRBJ2-2,TGCGCCAGCAGCCAACCGTTCGACAGGGCCACCGGGGAGCTGTTTTTT,CASSQPFDRATGELFF
TRBD2,TRBV27,TRBJ2-2,TGTGCCAGCAGGGGGGGAGGGACTAGCCCCTTCACCGGGGAGCTGTTTTTT,CASRGGGTSPFTGELFF
-,TRBV6-4,TRBJ1-5,TGTGCCAGCAGTCCGACATGGAGCAATCAGCCCCAGCATTTT,CASSPTWSNQPQHF
-,TRBV13,TRBJ2-7,TGTGCCAGCAGCCGGGAGTCCTACGAGCAGTACTTC,CASSRESYEQYF
TRBD2,TRBV7-3,TRBJ2-6,TGTGCCAGCAGCCGAGACAGACTAGCGGGACGCTCTGGGGCCAACGTCCTGACTTTC,CASSRDRLAGRSGANVLTF
-,TRBV4-1,TRBJ1-2,TGCGCCAGCAGCCAGATGACTGGGAACTATGGCTACACCTTC,CASSQMTGNYGYTF
-,TRBV9,TRBJ2-7,TGTGCCAGCAGCGTAGAGGGCGGGGGCCTCTACGAGCAGTACTTC,CASSVEGGGLYEQYF
TRBD1,TRBV9,TRBJ1-5,TGTGCCAGCAGCTCGGACAGGGGGAATCAGCCCCAGCATTTT,CASSSDRGNQPQHF